These 11 T cell receptor beta chains originate from one sample sequenced in a study of cytomegalovirus exposure and HLA in healthy donors. TCRdb's copy holds only in-frame clones and misses some; the assay was immunoSEQ multiplex PCR. Of about 110,000 clones listed, more than 75% are singletons. The specimen was PBMCs. These receptors came from a woman younger than 45 in good health and CMV-seropositive.

The rearrangement uses TRBV5-6 and TRBJ2-4; TRBD2 aligns across 10 bases. Looked up from germline, CDR1 is SGHDT and CDR2 is YYEEEE. V shed 3 bases and J 8 bases; nucleotides not matched to a gene: 5. CDR3 length equals 14 residues. The CDR3 nucleotides read TGTGCCAGCAGCTATAGCGGGGGGAGGTACATTCAGTACTTC. It yields the protein CASSYSGGRYIQYF.

V gene TRBV4-2 combines with J gene TRBJ2-3; 7 bases agree with TRBD2. Germline V gives CDR1 LGHNA, CDR2 YNFKEQ. The CDR3 runs 15 residues. With 2 bases clipped from V and 6 bases from J, the junction kept 8 bases outside the gene matches. The CDR3 DNA follows: TGTGCCAGCAGCCAACAGCGGGGACCAACGGATACGCAGTATTTT. This encodes CASSQQRGPTDTQYF.

The chain recombines TRBV9 with TRBJ2-1, with a possible D match to TRBD1 (5 bases). CDR1 and CDR2 (germline): SGDLS, YYNGEE. Trimming left V 4 bases short and J 2 bases short, with 13 bases between. The CDR3 loop spans 15 amino acids. The CDR3: CASSKIQVPYNEQFF. Here the CDR3 DNA reads TGTGCCAGCAGCAAAATACAGGTACCCTACAATGAGCAGTTCTTC.

J is TRBJ2-5 and V is TRBV5-6; 7 positions agree with TRBD1. The CDR3 consists of 15 residues. Germline assignment: CDR1 SGHDT and CDR2 YYEEEE. Trimming at V came to 3 bases and at J to 9 bases, leaving 14 bases not matched to a gene. This CDR3 is CASSWARQGVGAQYF. Here the CDR3 DNA reads TGTGCCAGCAGCTGGGCGAGACAGGGTGTAGGGGCCCAGTACTTC.

The V call is TRBV4-2, the J call TRBJ2-5; tentative D call: TRBD2 (5 bases). This CDR3 is 14 amino acids long. V lost 0 bases to trimming and J lost 5 bases, with 10 bases between them. Germline CDR1 LGHNA, CDR2 YNFKEQ. CDR3 in amino acids: CASSQETSRETQYF. CDR3 nucleotide sequence: TGTGCCAGCAGCCAAGAAACTAGTCGGGAGACCCAGTACTTC.

The CDR3 nucleotides read TGTGCCAGTAGTATTGAAGGGGCACAGCCCCAGCATTTT. Protein product: CASSIEGAQPQHF. V gene TRBV19 combines with J gene TRBJ1-5, with D maybe TRBD1 (5 bases). The CDR3 is 13 amino acids. Germline lookup yields CDR1 LNHDA and CDR2 SQIVND (reference sequence). V was shortened by 3 bases and J by 7 bases, with 10 bases between the two germline ends.

The chain has TRBV2 and TRBJ2-1; D may be TRBD2 (6 bases). Trimming pared 10 bases from V and 7 bases from J, leaving 14 bases between. CDR1 is SNHLY, CDR2 FYNNEI, per germline. CDR3 length: 12 residues. CDR3 amino acids: CAIKTRENEQFF. CDR3 DNA sequence: TGTGCCATCAAGACTCGGGAGAATGAGCAGTTCTTC.

This chain connects TRBV28 to TRBJ2-1; 7 bases are a match to TRBD1. V was pared by 8 bases and J by 8 bases, with 24 bases of the junction left unmatched. The CDR3 is made up of 18 amino acids. Germline V CDR1 and CDR2: MDHEN, SYDVKM. The CDR3 loop is CASVKTGKVTITVDEQFF. The CDR3 nucleotides read TGTGCCAGCGTTAAGACAGGGAAGGTGACGATTACGGTGGATGAGCAGTTCTTC.

The rearrangement uses TRBV6-1 and TRBJ1-5, with D perhaps matching TRBD1 (5 bases). The CDR3 consists of 15 residues. V was pared by 1 base and J by 0 bases, with 7 bases between. Germline V gene data show CDR1 as MNHNS and CDR2 as SASEGT. CDR3: CASSEGTISNQPQHF. The CDR3, as DNA: TGTGCCAGCAGTGAAGGGACAATTAGCAATCAGCCCCAGCATTTT.

V is TRBV2 and J is TRBJ2-1; 14 bases match TRBD2. This CDR3 is built from 14 residues. After removal of 6 bases from V and 6 bases from J, the junction contained 1 base not matched to a gene. The germline V gene encodes CDR1 SNHLY and CDR2 FYNNEI. CDR3 residues: CASSGLAGGNEQFF. CDR3 bases: TGTGCCAGCAGCGGACTAGCGGGAGGCAATGAGCAGTTCTTC.

The chain combines TRBV2 with TRBJ2-5, with D possibly matching TRBD1 (6 bases). Germline-derived CDR1 and CDR2 are SNHLY and FYNNEI. CDR3 length: 13 amino acids. V shed 8 bases and J shed 2 bases, with 12 bases lying between them. CDR3 sequence: CASCTGLQETQYF. CDR3 DNA sequence: TGTGCCAGCTGTACAGGGCTACAAGAGACCCAGTACTTC.